The 13 T cell receptor beta chains listed next were all sequenced from one sample in a study of blood T cells in healthy people across ages. A J-beta primer mix and a sample-barcoded 5' primer were used in a second PCR of about 7 to 12 cycles. In TCRdb, the 5' RACE reads were re-called with MiXCR into one record per CDR3 protein. This table holds 850,000 to 1,000,000 distinct CDR3 sequences, roughly 51% found once. Sequencing input: blood. These receptors were taken from a woman in her fifties or sixties in good health.

A few counts support this clonotype. V gene TRBV12-3 or TRBV12-4 combines with J gene TRBJ2-7, with TRBD1 as a possible D gene (6 bases). The CDR3 covers 14 residues. Trimming removed 6 bases at V and 5 bases at J, with 17 bases between. The CDR3 region has the DNA TGTGCCAGCAGCCCGAGGGGGACCCGGAACGAGCAGTACTTC. It is translated as CASSPRGTRNEQYF.

The chain is built from TRBV4-3 and TRBJ2-7; D is possibly TRBD2 (6 bases). Looked up from germline, CDR1 is LGHNA and CDR2 is YSLEER. This CDR3 has 18 amino acids. Trimming removed 1 base at V and 7 bases at J, with 26 bases between. CDR3 amino acids: CASSQGIRYETRHNEQYF. The CDR3 DNA reads as TGCGCCAGCAGCCAAGGCATTCGTTACGAGACTAGACACAATGAGCAGTACTTC.

This clonotype occurred many times. J is TRBJ2-7 and V is TRBV29-1; 10 nucleotides agree with TRBD1. Germline trimming cut 6 bases from V and 3 bases from J; bases unmatched to any gene: 8. The germline V gene encodes CDR1 SQVTM and CDR2 ANQGSEA. The CDR3 consists of 14 residues. CDR3 bases: TGCAGCGTATACGGGACAGGGGATTACTACGAGCAGTACTTC. This codes for CSVYGTGDYYEQYF.

This clonotype was detected a few times. The junction departs from germline at one end; a sequencing error may be responsible. The chain links TRBV7-8 to TRBJ2-5, with D tentatively TRBD1 or TRBD2 (5 bases each). The tail of the sequence fits TRBJ2-7 better, so the J call may be wrong. The CDR3 runs 16 residues. Looked up from germline, CDR1 is SGHVS and CDR2 is FQNEAQ. The CDR3 protein is CASSSQTEGLSHEQYF. As DNA, the CDR3 is TGTGCCAGCAGCAGCCAAACCGAGGGGCTCTCCCACGAGCAGTACTTC.

The chain couples TRBV7-8 to TRBJ2-1; 14 bases fit TRBD2. V lost 5 bases, J lost 12 bases, and 9 bases stayed unmatched. The CDR3 is 15 amino acids. Germline CDR1 is SGHVS and CDR2 is FQNEAQ. CDR3 sequence (DNA): TGTGCCAGCAGCCCCGGGACTAGCGGGGGAATAGGGCAGTTCTTC. Encoded protein: CASSPGTSGGIGQFF.

The V gene is TRBV4-2, the J gene TRBJ2-7, with D possibly being TRBD2 (5 bases). This CDR3 is built from 14 residues. The ends were cut back, 0 bases at V and 6 bases at J, with 12 bases in the middle. The germline V gene encodes CDR1 LGHNA and CDR2 YNFKEQ. CDR3 residues: CASSQERGLGEQYF. The CDR3 DNA sequence: TGTGCCAGCAGCCAAGAGAGAGGACTGGGCGAGCAGTACTTC.

V gene TRBV12-3 or TRBV12-4 combines with J gene TRBJ2-7, with no clear D. Trimming pared 6 bases from V and 4 bases from J, leaving 10 bases between. The CDR3 runs 12 residues. The CDR3 sequence: CASSNLPYEQYF. The CDR3 nucleotides read TGTGCCAGCAGCAACTTACCTTACGAGCAGTACTTC.

The gene calls are TRBV6-5 and TRBJ2-5, with 13 positions matching TRBD2. CDR1 is MNHEY and CDR2 is SVGAGI in the germline V gene. The ends lost 6 bases at V and 1 base at J; junction bases unmatched: 5. The CDR3 loop spans 16 amino acids. The DNA of the CDR3 is TGTGCCAGCAGACGGACTAGCGGGAGAGGCCAAGAGACCCAGTACTTC. This encodes CASRRTSGRGQETQYF.

Comments on this clonotype: The junction shows a germline mismatch at one end, possibly a read error. This sequence joins TRBV27 and TRBJ2-5; 7 nucleotides agree with TRBD2. TRBJ2-7 explains the end of the DNA better; the J call may be wrong. The CDR3 loop spans 14 amino acids. The germline V gene encodes CDR1 MNHEY and CDR2 SMNVEV (reference sequence). The CDR3 reads CTSSPGLVIHEQYF. The CDR3 DNA reads as TGTACCAGCAGTCCCGGACTAGTAATCCACGAGCAGTACTTC.

J is TRBJ2-4 and V is TRBV20-1, with unresolved D. The CDR3 spans 14 residues. The V end was cut by 2 bases, the J end by 0 bases, with 8 bases between. Germline-derived CDR1 and CDR2 are DFQATT and SNEGSKA (reference sequence). The CDR3 sequence: CSARRVLAKNIQYF. The CDR3 coding sequence is TGCAGTGCTAGAAGGGTACTAGCCAAAAACATTCAGTACTTC.

The chain combines TRBV27 with TRBJ1-5; D not resolved. Trimming stripped 5 bases from V and 10 bases from J, with 15 bases between. From germline, CDR1 is MNHEY and CDR2 SMNVEV (reference sequence). CDR3 size: 13 residues. Written as DNA, the CDR3 is TGTGCCAGCAGTCCCCCGGAGGGCCATCCCCAGCATTTT. It yields the protein CASSPPEGHPQHF.

V usage is TRBV15 and J usage is TRBJ2-7; tentatively, D is TRBD1 (5 bases). The V gene's germline CDR1 is LNHNV and CDR2 YYDKDF (reference sequence). CDR3 size: 15 residues. Between the trimmed V and J ends, which lost 3 bases and 3 bases, there was a span of 15 bases. The CDR3 DNA reads TGTGCCACCAGCAGGGAACAACAGGTGTACTACGAGCAGTACTTC. Residues: CATSREQQVYYEQYF.

This clonotype was seen a single time. The chain links TRBV20-1 to TRBJ2-7; 7 bases map to TRBD1. V was clipped by 6 bases and J by 11 bases; unmatched bases: 13. The V gene's germline CDR1 is DFQATT and CDR2 SNEGSKA (reference sequence). This CDR3 is built from 12 residues. CDR3 sequence (DNA): TGCAGTGCAAACCACGGACAGGCGCGGGAGTACTTC. As protein: CSANHGQAREYF.